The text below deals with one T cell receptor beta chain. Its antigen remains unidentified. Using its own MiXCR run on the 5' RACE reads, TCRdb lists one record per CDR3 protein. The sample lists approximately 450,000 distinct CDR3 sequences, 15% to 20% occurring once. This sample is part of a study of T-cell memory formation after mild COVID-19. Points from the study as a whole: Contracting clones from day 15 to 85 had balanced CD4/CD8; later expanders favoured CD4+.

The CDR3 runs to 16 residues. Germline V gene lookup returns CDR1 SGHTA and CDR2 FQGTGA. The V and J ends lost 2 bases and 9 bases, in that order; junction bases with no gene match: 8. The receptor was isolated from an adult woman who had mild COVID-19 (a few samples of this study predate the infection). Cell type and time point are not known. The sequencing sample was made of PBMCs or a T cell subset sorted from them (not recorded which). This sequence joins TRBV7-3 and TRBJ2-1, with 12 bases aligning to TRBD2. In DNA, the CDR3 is TGTGCCAGCAGCTTACTCGGACTAGCGGGGATGGGTGAGCAGTTCTTC. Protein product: CASSLLGLAGMGEQFF. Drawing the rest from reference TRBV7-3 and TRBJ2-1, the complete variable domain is GAGVSQTPSNKVTEKGKYVELRCDPISGHTALYWYRQSLGQGPEFLIYFQGTGAADDSGLPNDRFFAVRPEGSVSTLKIQRTERGDSAVYLCASSLLGLAGMGEQFFGPGTRLTVL.